Each of the 12 T cell receptor beta chains below was sequenced from the same sample in a study of blood T cell repertoires in COVID-19. Clones were read by immunoSEQ multiplex PCR, and TCRdb kept only the in-frame ones, dropping some. The table records about 99,000 clones, 60% to 85% of them present only once. Source material: peripheral blood. Every receptor here comes from a woman older than 75 with active or convalescent COVID-19.

The V call is TRBV19, the J call TRBJ2-4, with 9 positions matching TRBD1. CDR1 is LNHDA and CDR2 is SQIVND in the germline V gene (reference sequence). CDR3 length: 14 residues. V dropped 1 base and J dropped 7; count of bases not matched to a gene: 2. The CDR3 is CASSIGTGANIQYF. The CDR3 DNA reads TGTGCCAGTAGTATAGGGACAGGGGCGAACATTCAGTACTTC.

This chain connects TRBV4-3 to TRBJ2-7; 12 nucleotides match TRBD1. The germline V gene encodes CDR1 LGHNA and CDR2 YSLEER. The CDR3 spans 16 residues. The V segment lost 5 bases and the J segment 3 bases; nucleotides outside the gene matches: 8. CDR3 coding DNA: TGCGCCAGCAGCTCATCCGGGACAGGGGGCAGCTACGAGCAGTACTTC. Its protein is CASSSSGTGGSYEQYF.

This chain connects TRBV5-6 to TRBJ2-4; TRBD2 is a possible D gene (6 bases). Per the germline V gene, CDR1 is SGHDT and CDR2 is YYEEEE. V lost 4 bases, J lost 7 bases, and 18 bases lay in between. This CDR3 contains 15 residues. The DNA of the CDR3 is TGTGCCAGCAGCACCCTTAGGGCTGCGGGGAACATTCAGTACTTC. This sequence encodes CASSTLRAAGNIQYF.

This chain connects TRBV9 to TRBJ2-7; D gene unclear. CDR1 and CDR2 (germline): SGDLS, YYNGEE. The germline V and J ends were trimmed by 0 bases and 0 bases, with 10 bases remaining between them. There are 15 residues in the CDR3. CDR3 nucleotide sequence: TGTGCCAGCAGCGTAGCAGACACACGCTCCTACGAGCAGTACTTC. Amino acids: CASSVADTRSYEQYF. Full variable domain (outside the CDR3, taken from reference TRBV9 and TRBJ2-7): DSGVTQTPKHLITATGQRVTLRCSPRSGDLSVYWYQQSLDQGLQFLIQYYNGEERAKGNILERFSAQQFPDLHSELNLSSLELGDSALYFCASSVADTRSYEQYFGPGTRLTVT.

This chain joins TRBV5-6 and TRBJ2-7, with D possibly matching TRBD1 (6 bases). CDR1 is SGHDT and CDR2 is YYEEEE in the germline V gene. The CDR3 length is 14 residues. With 5 bases removed from V and 1 base from J, the gap between germline ends came to 13 bases. The CDR3 region is CASRGDTRSYEQYF. The DNA for the CDR3 is TGTGCCAGCAGAGGGGACACTCGTTCCTACGAGCAGTACTTC.

The V and J genes are TRBV18 and TRBJ1-4; D is possibly TRBD1 (6 bases). Trimming removed 1 base from V and 5 bases from J, with 8 bases in between. The germline gives CDR1 KGHSH, CDR2 LQKENI. This CDR3 region has 14 residues. In DNA, the CDR3 is TGTGCCAGCTCACCACGACAGGAGAATGAAAAACTGTTTTTT. It is translated as CASSPRQENEKLFF. Full variable domain (remainder filled in from reference TRBV18 and TRBJ1-4): NAGVMQNPRHLVRRRGQEARLRCSPMKGHSHVYWYRQLPEEGLKFMVYLQKENIIDESGMPKERFSAEFPKEGPSILRIQQVVRGDSAAYFCASSPRQENEKLFFGSGTQLSVL.

The J gene is TRBJ1-2, the V gene TRBV18, with D possibly matching TRBD1 (5 bases). V lost 11 bases and J lost 2, with 12 bases in between. The CDR3 spans 12 residues. Looked up from germline, CDR1 is KGHSH and CDR2 is LQKENI. In DNA, the CDR3 is TGTGCCGGTTCTCAGGGAAACTATGGCTACACCTTC. Its protein product is CAGSQGNYGYTF.

The chain carries TRBV5-6 and TRBJ1-2, with 10 bases matching TRBD1. The CDR3 sequence is 16 residues long. CDR1 and CDR2 from the germline V gene are SGHDT and YYEEEE. The J segment lost 4 bases and the V segment lost 0 bases, leaving 6 bases of the junction unmatched. The CDR3 loop reads CASSLEGTGELYGYTF. CDR3 DNA: TGTGCCAGCAGCTTGGAAGGGACAGGGGAACTCTATGGCTACACCTTC.

The genes are TRBV4-1 and TRBJ2-7, with a possible D match to TRBD1 (5 bases). The CDR3 covers 15 residues. Trimming took off 1 base at V and 3 bases at J, with 13 bases between the two ends. Germline CDR1 and CDR2: MGHRA and YSYEKL. In nucleotides, the CDR3 is TGCGCCAGCAGCCAAGCACTGTCACAGGTCTACGAGCAGTACTTC. This translates into CASSQALSQVYEQYF.

The chain links TRBV5-3 to TRBJ2-2, with D possibly TRBD2 on 5 matching bases. TRBV5-3 is identified as an open reading frame with a role that is uncertain. The germline V and J ends were trimmed by 0 bases and 4 bases, with 19 bases remaining between them. This CDR3 spans 18 amino acids. CDR3 loop: CARSLESPPPAGTGELFF. Written as DNA, the CDR3 is TGTGCCAGAAGCTTGGAGTCCCCCCCGCCTGCGGGCACCGGGGAGCTGTTTTTT.

In its sample, this clone was seen a few times. V and J are TRBV7-2 and TRBJ1-6; 7 bases align to TRBD1. In germline, CDR1 is SGHTA, CDR2 FQGNSA. Trimming at V came to 6 bases and at J to 3 bases, leaving 5 bases not matched to a gene. The CDR3 is 15 residues long. For the CDR3, the DNA is TGTGCCAGCAGTGCGTACAGGGGCTATAATTCACCCCTCCACTTT. This encodes CASSAYRGYNSPLHF.

The chain carries TRBV5-8 and TRBJ2-1; 13 bases align to TRBD2. There are 14 residues in the CDR3. Germline V gene sequence: CDR1 SGHTS, CDR2 YDEGEE. The ends lost 7 bases at V and 15 bases at J; junction bases unmatched: 13. CDR3 region: CASSLLAGGPRAFF. Here the CDR3 DNA reads TGTGCCAGCTCCTTACTAGCGGGAGGGCCCCGCGCGTTCTTC.